This TCR beta chain comes out of a study of blood T cell repertoires in COVID-19 (dated by TCRdb to between 2020 and 2021). Looking at the study overall: Collaborator samples came from the United States, Italy and Spain and covered acute and convalescent phases of COVID-19. The material from the prospective study consisted of cDNA or gDNA derived from T cells, B-cell-depleted T cells, or PBMCs. Deeply sampled blood TCRbeta repertoires from subjects exposed to, actively infected with, or recovered from COVID-19 were included in the dataset. The repertoires were released in a freely available public database meant as a resource for research on the immune response to SARS-CoV-2. The samples were drawn from the first 160 participants of the ongoing ImmuneRACE study and from some 1,300 subjects provided by 6 global collaborators. Sample metadata almost always included a de-identified subject ID, COVID-19 status, age in years and sex. HLA class I and class II types, where available, came from metadata supplied by the sample provider rather than from assay-based typing.

Participants in the prospective study were enrolled through a virtual design, were aged roughly 18 to 90 years, and lived in approximately 24 United States geographic areas. To assign participants to cohorts, the prospective study relied on clinical history that participants themselves reported in a screening survey and a study questionnaire. For ImmuneRACE Cohort 3, a participant was defined as recovered based on two consecutive negative NP/OP PCR tests, clearance by a healthcare professional, or resolution of symptoms. Each participant in the prospective study had whole blood, serum and a nasopharyngeal or oropharyngeal swab collected by mobile phlebotomists. Participants in the prospective study had the option to provide additional blood draws and questionnaires over a 2-month period. Prospective study blood samples were shipped either frozen or at room temperature before DNA extraction. A single count supports this clone. Its antigen is unknown. No per-base quality is available; no much larger clone lies one base away.

V is trimmed back by 2 bases and J by 2 bases, and the junction contains 4 bases that no gene match accounts for. The CDR3 runs 16 residues from the cysteine to the phenylalanine. The entry retains the CDR3 DNA only, 48 bases that are in frame from base 1. The germline V gene gives CDR1 as KGHSH and CDR2 as LQKENI. Points the paper makes about the study in general: Clinical and demographic metadata were provided uncurated, with the amount varying by source and participant.

The immunoSEQ Assay, a bias-controlled multiplex PCR, was used to amplify TCRbeta CDR3 regions from genomic DNA. The study's own analysis went as follows. Nucleated cell counts per sample were estimated from amplification of reference gene primers within the assay. To quantify the absolute abundance of each unique TCRbeta CDR3 rearrangement, sequence reads were collapsed and filtered. For each sample, productive Simpson clonality was calculated as the square root of Simpson's diversity index over productive rearrangements. TCRdb took over this immuneACCESS table, retaining in-frame rearrangements with V and J assigned. Such tables are incomplete; in checked studies, under half of the missing clones stem from an unresolved V gene, and the remainder is unexplained. Clone size and V and J calls were adopted from that table, with D and trimming inferred from the DNA. Here the sample has approximately 300,000 clones; 86% occur a single time. About 4.2% of the sample comes from the top ten.

This receptor was identified in a man aged 25-40 years who had recovered from COVID-19. The sample was PBMCs or T cells enriched from blood (not recorded which). The receptor chain draws on TRBV18 and TRBJ2-5; the junction holds 11 bases that match TRBD1. The CDR3 region reads CASSPRDRGYQETQYF. The DNA sequence is as follows: TGTGCCAGCTCACCAAGGGACAGGGGGTATCAAGAGACCCAGTACTTC.